These T cell receptor beta chains were read from a single sample in a study of T cells in Graves' hyperthyroidism and ophthalmopathy. TCRdb re-analysed the multiplex PCR reads in MiXCR, keeping a single row per CDR3 protein. Of some 560,000 distinct CDR3 sequences in the sample, around a sixth are singletons; the top ten hold roughly 7.3%. The sample comprised blood. The receptors here all came from a woman aged 25-40 years with Graves' hyperthyroidism. Each CDR3 is given with its conserved first and last residue. D genes are given only for firm matches. A clone size is listed for some rows: how often the clone was seen (once, few, many), or a class if it is expanded.

CDR3: CASSLESGRTNTEAFF; DNA: TGTGCCAGCAGCTTAGAGTCGGGCAGGACTAACACTGAAGCTTTCTTT; V: TRBV7-2; J: TRBJ1-1; size: many; D: NA
CDR3: CASSEHGWLEPQHF; DNA: TGTGCCAGCAGTGAACATGGGTGGCTGGAGCCCCAGCATTTT; V: TRBV6-1; J: TRBJ1-5; size: few; D: NA
CDR3: CASSSTNNQPQHF; DNA: TGTGCCAGCAGCTCCACCAATAATCAGCCCCAGCATTTT; V: TRBV5-6; J: TRBJ1-5; size: NA; D: NA
CDR3: CSARVVLAGAGEQFF; DNA: TGCAGTGCTAGAGTAGTTCTAGCGGGAGCAGGTGAGCAGTTCTTC; V: TRBV20-1; J: TRBJ2-1; size: NA; D: TRBD2
CDR3: CAWSGTGFQPQHF; DNA: TGTGCCTGGAGCGGGACAGGGTTTCAGCCCCAGCATTTT; V: TRBV30; J: TRBJ1-5; size: many; D: TRBD1
CDR3: CASSPIPRESTTETQYF; DNA: TGTGCCAGCAGCCCCATACCCCGGGAGTCCACGACAGAGACCCAGTACTTC; V: TRBV5-6; J: TRBJ2-5; size: many; D: NA
CDR3: CASSVGASGSYEQYF; DNA: TGTGCCAGCAGCGTAGGGGCTAGCGGGTCCTACGAGCAGTACTTC; V: TRBV9; J: TRBJ2-7; size: many; D: TRBD2
CDR3: CATVGQGARNEQFF; DNA: TGTGCCACCGTAGGACAGGGGGCGCGGAATGAGCAGTTCTTC; V: TRBV28; J: TRBJ2-1; size: many; D: TRBD1
CDR3: CASSDSGKDNSPLHF; DNA: TGTGCCAGCAGCGACAGTGGGAAAGATAATTCACCCCTCCACTTT; V: TRBV6-1; J: TRBJ1-6; size: NA; D: NA
CDR3: CASSLRGSGQHQHF; DNA: TGTGCCAGCAGCTTACGGGGTAGTGGTCAGCACCAGCATTTT; V: TRBV7-9; J: TRBJ1-5; size: NA; D: NA
CDR3: CASSPIGGGQSSGNTIYF; DNA: TGCGCCAGCAGCCCGATTGGAGGGGGACAGAGCTCTGGAAACACCATATATTTT; V: TRBV5-1; J: TRBJ1-3; size: many; D: TRBD1
CDR3: CSARSGGGDTEAFF; DNA: TGCAGTGCTAGATCCGGAGGGGGCGACACTGAAGCTTTCTTT; V: TRBV20-1; J: TRBJ1-1; size: few; D: TRBD1
CDR3: CASSQVRRAEEQYF; DNA: TGTGCCAGCAGCCAAGTTAGGAGGGCTGAAGAGCAGTACTTC; V: TRBV14; J: TRBJ2-7; size: once; D: NA
CDR3: CASSSYADGSGNTIYF; DNA: TGTGCCAGCAGCTCATACGCGGACGGTTCTGGAAACACCATATATTTT; V: TRBV4-2; J: TRBJ1-3; size: NA; D: NA
CDR3: CSGLAGGPSYNEQSF; DNA: TGCAGCGGGTTAGCGGGAGGGCCAAGTTACAATGAGCAGTCCTTC; V: TRBV29-1; J: TRBJ2-1; size: NA; D: TRBD2
CDR3: CASSTQEITDTQYF; DNA: TGTGCCAGCAGTACACAGGAGATCACAGATACGCAGTATTTT; V: TRBV6-2/TRBV6-3; J: TRBJ2-3; size: NA; D: NA
CDR3: CASSLPPGQYF; DNA: TGTGCCAGCAGCTTACCTCCAGGGCAGTACTTC; V: TRBV5-5; J: TRBJ2-7; size: few; D: NA
CDR3: CASSLAGSPYNEQFF; DNA: TGTGCCAGCAGCTTAGCGGGTTCCCCCTACAATGAGCAGTTCTTC; V: TRBV11-1; J: TRBJ2-1; size: NA; D: NA
CDR3: CAISEQGQRNTIYF; DNA: TGTGCCATCAGTGAACAGGGGCAGCGAAACACCATATATTTT; V: TRBV10-3; J: TRBJ1-3; size: many; D: TRBD1
CDR3: CSAQNQETQYF; DNA: TGCAGTGCTCAAAACCAAGAGACCCAGTACTTC; V: TRBV20-1; J: TRBJ2-5; size: many; D: NA
CDR3: CASSPSMPRSGNQPQHF; DNA: TGTGCCAGCTCACCATCCATGCCGAGGTCGGGCAATCAGCCCCAGCATTTT; V: TRBV18; J: TRBJ1-5; size: NA; D: NA
CDR3: CASSSFFPRGSDYGYTF; DNA: TGTGCCAGCAGCTCCTTTTTCCCCAGGGGGAGCGACTATGGCTACACCTTC; V: TRBV11-2; J: TRBJ1-2; size: many; D: TRBD1
CDR3: CASSSPTDVYNEQFF; DNA: TGTGCCAGCAGCTCGCCGACGGACGTCTACAATGAGCAGTTCTTC; V: TRBV7-9; J: TRBJ2-1; size: few; D: NA
CDR3: CASSLSTFTGELFF; DNA: TGTGCCAGCAGTTTATCCACTTTCACCGGGGAGCTGTTTTTT; V: TRBV12-3/TRBV12-4; J: TRBJ2-2; size: many; D: NA
CDR3: CAAMGSRGYTF; DNA: TGTGCCGCGATGGGTTCGAGAGGCTACACCTTC; V: TRBV6-1; J: TRBJ1-2; size: few; D: NA
CDR3: CASSPPGQGREQYF; DNA: TGTGCCAGCAGTCCCCCGGGACAGGGTAGGGAGCAGTACTTC; V: TRBV28; J: TRBJ2-7; size: many; D: TRBD1
CDR3: CAIMVGSGTEAFF; DNA: TGTGCCATAATGGTGGGTTCGGGGACTGAAGCTTTCTTT; V: TRBV7-2; J: TRBJ1-1; size: many; D: NA
CDR3: CASSPGQGATSLNTEAFF; DNA: TGTGCCAGCAGTCCGGGACAGGGGGCCACATCGCTGAACACTGAAGCTTTCTTT; V: TRBV6-1; J: TRBJ1-1; size: many; D: TRBD1
CDR3: CAISEFEREGYNEQFF; DNA: TGTGCCATCAGTGAGTTTGAGCGGGAGGGGTACAATGAGCAGTTCTTC; V: TRBV10-3; J: TRBJ2-1; size: few; D: TRBD2
CDR3: CASSASAGGTNEQFF; DNA: TGTGCCAGCAGCGCCTCCGCGGGGGGGACCAATGAGCAGTTCTTC; V: TRBV9; J: TRBJ2-1; size: NA; D: TRBD2
CDR3: CASRRTGTSGYTF; DNA: TGTGCCAGCAGGCGGACAGGAACAAGCGGCTACACCTTC; V: TRBV6-1; J: TRBJ1-2; size: few; D: TRBD1
CDR3: CATSRGPGPTYEQYF; DNA: TGTGCCACCAGCAGGGGTCCGGGACCAACCTACGAGCAGTACTTC; V: TRBV15; J: TRBJ2-7; size: few; D: NA
CDR3: CASTGDVTDTQYF; DNA: TGTGCCAGCACCGGGGACGTAACAGATACGCAGTATTTT; V: TRBV7-9; J: TRBJ2-3; size: NA; D: NA
CDR3: CASSLSVNSVSTQYF; DNA: TGCGCCAGCAGCTTGTCCGTCAACTCGGTTTCTACGCAGTATTTT; V: TRBV5-1; J: TRBJ2-3; size: many; D: NA
CDR3: CSALGQGVAYLNYGYTF; DNA: TGCAGTGCCCTAGGACAGGGGGTTGCCTACTTAAACTATGGCTACACCTTC; V: TRBV20-1; J: TRBJ1-2; size: few; D: TRBD1
CDR3: CASSLSYFPGTDTQYF; DNA: TGTGCCAGCAGCTTATCTTACTTTCCCGGCACAGATACGCAGTATTTT; V: TRBV7-9; J: TRBJ2-3; size: few; D: NA
CDR3: CASSFSDRIYEQYF; DNA: TGTGCCAGCAGCTTCTCGGACAGGATCTACGAGCAGTACTTC; V: TRBV11-2; J: TRBJ2-7; size: many; D: TRBD1
CDR3: CASSLSDRAVTEAFF; DNA: TGCGCCAGCAGCTTGTCAGACAGGGCGGTGACTGAAGCTTTCTTT; V: TRBV5-1; J: TRBJ1-1; size: many; D: TRBD1
CDR3: CASKRGQNEQFF; DNA: TGTGCCAGCAAGAGGGGACAGAACGAGCAGTTCTTC; V: TRBV27; J: TRBJ2-1; size: few; D: TRBD1
CDR3: CAIHPAGGAVETQYF; DNA: TGTGCCATCCACCCGGCAGGGGGCGCGGTAGAGACCCAGTACTTC; V: TRBV28; J: TRBJ2-5; size: many; D: TRBD1
CDR3: CAWSPIRNSPLHF; DNA: TGTGCCTGGAGTCCAATCCGGAATTCACCCCTCCACTTT; V: TRBV30; J: TRBJ1-6; size: few; D: NA
CDR3: CASRDFSGSSYNEQFF; DNA: TGTGCCAGCAGAGATTTTAGCGGGAGCTCCTACAATGAGCAGTTCTTC; V: TRBV7-2; J: TRBJ2-1; size: many; D: TRBD2
CDR3: CASSLTGGLDTQYF; DNA: TGTGCCAGCAGCTTAACGGGAGGTTTAGATACGCAGTATTTT; V: TRBV7-9; J: TRBJ2-3; size: many; D: TRBD2
CDR3: CAIYRDGTYEQYF; DNA: TGTGCCATCTACCGGGACGGCACCTACGAGCAGTACTTC; V: TRBV9; J: TRBJ2-7; size: NA; D: NA